This T cell receptor beta chain was sequenced for a study of human T cells and chemical hapten exposure listed by TCRdb under 2021. A note on the overall study: For sensitization, 2% DPC in acetone was applied to an approximately 2 cm by approximately 2 cm area of upper inner arm skin. Blood for TCR sequencing was provided by twenty-nine alopecia patients at one to four time points (pre-sensitization, 2, 6 and 24 weeks). Libraries were pooled for sequencing, and variation in per-sample TCR yields was attributed mainly to small differences in library volumes within the pool. The study tracked peripheral blood TCR repertoire changes in vivo during primary and secondary sensitization to the hapten diphenylcyclopropenone (DPC) in alopecia patients. Patch testing was done on the upper back using Finn chambers containing 0.01% DPC, and results were scored after 6 days according to International Contact Dermatitis Research Group standards. Patients additionally received weekly therapeutic DPC doses to the scalp throughout the approximately 25-week study period. Alopecia areata with under or over 50% scalp involvement, alopecia totalis and alopecia universalis were represented in the patient cohort, which was mostly female. Blood was sampled from patients pre-sensitization (week 0) and at 2, 6 and about 24 weeks after DPC sensitization.

The intended sense of this specimen's time point label: pre-sensitization, week 0. In the paper's terms, the treatment or condition label means: therapeutic diphenylcyclopropenone sensitization with weekly scalp DPC. At each patch-test visit, blood was drawn before the patch test was applied. Patients were considered eligible if aged 18 to 70, diagnosed with alopecia and deemed suitable for DPC therapy, and patients were excluded if pregnant. Total RNA was extracted from unfractionated whole blood that had been collected in Tempus Blood RNA tubes. What the authors observed across the whole study: Repeated subsampling changed both the strength of the expansion versus patch-test correlation and the threshold at which the correlation became significant. Alopecia, a presumed autoimmune disease, was present in all patients, so the immune response of the patients might differ from that of healthy individuals. DPC sensitization did not change the number of TCRs with a frequency above 1 in 1000, and there was no evidence of changes in global repertoire structure. Expanded TCRs formed significantly more large CDR3 similarity clusters than pre-sensitization or healthy control sets, consistent with antigen-driven responses. Patch test score was positively correlated with the number of PT1 expanded TCRs, with significance at thresholds 8, 16 and 32 but not at 4.

This clonotype was seen ten or more times. It has no known antigen specificity. There are no base qualities to consult, and no much larger clone falls within one base. Libraries were prepared through RACE. TCRdb names NextSeq 500 as the instrument used. Library preparation attached unique molecular identifiers to individual cDNA molecules for quantitative, reproducible TCR counting. For every blood RNA sample, sequencing covered both the TCR alpha and TCR beta chains. Regarding the original processing steps: A median of about 100,000 TCRs per sample was observed, with a range of roughly 23,224 to 700,000. The Decombinator software suite was used to annotate the V, J and CDR3 of the TCR reads. For the PS versus PT1 abundance plots, all samples were subsampled to the same number of TCRs (28,000). Expanded TCRs were defined as absent before sensitization and observed at least eight times at the 2-week time point. In TCRdb, the public reads were trimmed at Q25 with fastp and aligned with MiXCR, with productive beta chains retained. CDR3 protein duplicates are merged, each entry listing the most common genes and DNA. For this entry, the V and J calls and clone size follow TCRdb and not the study's own pipeline. A total of a few hundred thousand distinct CDR3 sequences appear in this sample, approximately 8.4% of them only once. The ten largest make up less than 3% of the sample.

The sample in question was whole blood, obtained in connection with sensitization to the hapten diphenylcyclopropenone (DPC). The TCR originated in a woman aged 40 to 50 with alopecia areata. Some clones in this sample may be carry-over from other donors' samples.

The CDR3 here reads CASSQLYEQYF. The DNA sequence is TGTGCCAGCAGCCAACTGTACGAGCAGTACTTC. The chain joins TRBV3-1 to TRBJ2-7, with the D gene not confidently named. From its cysteine to its phenylalanine, the CDR3 spans 11 amino acids. Only the CDR3 part of the read is kept: 33 bases, read in frame from the first base. V is reduced by 2 bases and J by 4 bases, leaving a spacing of 3 bases between them. The germline V gene (reference sequence) gives CDR1 as LGHDT and CDR2 as YNNKEL.